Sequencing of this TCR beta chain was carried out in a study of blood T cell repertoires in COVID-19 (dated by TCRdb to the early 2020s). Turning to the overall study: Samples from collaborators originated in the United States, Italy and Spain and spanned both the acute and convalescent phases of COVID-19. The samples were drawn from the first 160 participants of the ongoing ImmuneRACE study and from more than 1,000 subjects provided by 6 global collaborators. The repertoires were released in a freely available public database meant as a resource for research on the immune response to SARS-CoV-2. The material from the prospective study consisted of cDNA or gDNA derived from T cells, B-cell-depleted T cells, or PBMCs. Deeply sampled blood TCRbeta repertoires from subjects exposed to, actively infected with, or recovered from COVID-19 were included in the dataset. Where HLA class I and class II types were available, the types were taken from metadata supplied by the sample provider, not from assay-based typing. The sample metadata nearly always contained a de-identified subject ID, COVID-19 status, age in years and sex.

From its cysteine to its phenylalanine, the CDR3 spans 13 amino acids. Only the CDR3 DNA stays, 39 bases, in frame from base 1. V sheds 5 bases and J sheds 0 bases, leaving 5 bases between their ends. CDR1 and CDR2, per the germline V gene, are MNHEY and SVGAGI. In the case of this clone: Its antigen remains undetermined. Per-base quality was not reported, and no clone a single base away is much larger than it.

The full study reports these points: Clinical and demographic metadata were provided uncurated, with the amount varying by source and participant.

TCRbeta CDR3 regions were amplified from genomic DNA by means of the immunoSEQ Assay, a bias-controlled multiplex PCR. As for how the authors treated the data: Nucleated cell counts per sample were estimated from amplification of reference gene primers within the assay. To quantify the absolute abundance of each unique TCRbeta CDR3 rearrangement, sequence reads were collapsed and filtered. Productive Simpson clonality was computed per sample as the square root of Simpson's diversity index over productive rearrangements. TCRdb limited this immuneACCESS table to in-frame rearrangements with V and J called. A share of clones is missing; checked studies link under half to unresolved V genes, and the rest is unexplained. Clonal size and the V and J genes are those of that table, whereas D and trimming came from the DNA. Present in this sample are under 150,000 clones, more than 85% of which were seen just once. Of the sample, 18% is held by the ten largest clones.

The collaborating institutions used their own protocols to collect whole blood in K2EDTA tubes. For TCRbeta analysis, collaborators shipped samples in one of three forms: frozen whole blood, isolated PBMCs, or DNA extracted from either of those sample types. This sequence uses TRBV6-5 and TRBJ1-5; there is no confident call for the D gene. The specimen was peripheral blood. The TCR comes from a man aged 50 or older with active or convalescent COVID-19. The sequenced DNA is TGTGCCAGCAGTCGTTATAGCAATCAGCCCCAGCATTTT. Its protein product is CASSRYSNQPQHF.